This T cell receptor beta chain originates from a study of human T cells and chemical hapten exposure. Study details: Patients' scalps got diphenylcyclopropenone weekly throughout the approximately 26-week study.

Time point described: pre-sensitization, week 0. Regarding treatment: therapeutic diphenylcyclopropenone sensitization with weekly scalp DPC. Details on this clonotype: Its antigen is not identified.

CDR3 length equals 14 residues. Germline lookup yields CDR1 KGHSH and CDR2 LQKENI. The V end lost 0 bases, the J end lost 1 base, and 6 bases lay between the germline ends. The study, taken as a whole, reports: Expanded TCRs produced significantly more large CDR3 similarity clusters than controls did.

As the library was built, unique molecular identifiers were attached to individual cDNA molecules. TCRdb reanalysed the RACE reads using MiXCR and keeps one entry per CDR3 protein. The sample records tens of thousands of distinct CDR3 sequences, approximately 9.9% being singletons. This clonotype was sampled from a woman between 50 and 59 years old with alopecia areata. Some clones in this sample may be carry-over from other donors' samples. The material sequenced was whole blood, taken in connection with sensitization to the hapten diphenylcyclopropenone (DPC). This sequence joins TRBV18 and TRBJ1-1; D remains unclear. The CDR3 DNA is TGTGCCAGCTCACCACCGTACAGGAACACTGAAGCTTTCTTT. It translates to CASSPPYRNTEAFF.